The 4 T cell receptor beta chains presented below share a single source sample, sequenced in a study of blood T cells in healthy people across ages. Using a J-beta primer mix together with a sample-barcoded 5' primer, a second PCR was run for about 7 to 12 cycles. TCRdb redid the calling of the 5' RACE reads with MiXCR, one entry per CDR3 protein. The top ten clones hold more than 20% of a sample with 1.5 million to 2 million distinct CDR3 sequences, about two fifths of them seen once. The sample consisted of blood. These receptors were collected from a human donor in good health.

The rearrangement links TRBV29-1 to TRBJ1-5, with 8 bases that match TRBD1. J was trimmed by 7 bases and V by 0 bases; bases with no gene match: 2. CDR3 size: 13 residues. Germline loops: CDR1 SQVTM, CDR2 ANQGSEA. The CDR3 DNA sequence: TGCAGCGTTGAAGATGGGGACAGGCAGCCCCAGCATTTT. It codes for CSVEDGDRQPQHF.

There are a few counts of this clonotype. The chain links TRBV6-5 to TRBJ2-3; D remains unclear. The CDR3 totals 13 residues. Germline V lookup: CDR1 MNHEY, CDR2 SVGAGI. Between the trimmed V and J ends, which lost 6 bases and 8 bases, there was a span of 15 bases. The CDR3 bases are TGTGCCAGCAGCCTCCGGGCCCAAGTTACGCAGTATTTT. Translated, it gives CASSLRAQVTQYF.

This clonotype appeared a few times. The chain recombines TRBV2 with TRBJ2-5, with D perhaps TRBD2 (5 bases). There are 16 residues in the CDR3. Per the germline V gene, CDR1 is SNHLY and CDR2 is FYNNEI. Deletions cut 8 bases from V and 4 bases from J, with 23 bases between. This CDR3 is CASDTHGILAGETQYF. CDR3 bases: TGTGCCAGCGACACACACGGGATCCTAGCTGGAGAGACCCAGTACTTC.

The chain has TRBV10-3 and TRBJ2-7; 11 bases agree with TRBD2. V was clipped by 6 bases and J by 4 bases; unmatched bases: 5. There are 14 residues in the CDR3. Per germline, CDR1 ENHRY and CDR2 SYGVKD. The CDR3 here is CAISPSGGTYEQYF. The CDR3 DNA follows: TGTGCCATCAGCCCTAGCGGGGGGACTTACGAGCAGTACTTC.